The sequence of this T cell receptor beta chain was determined in a study of T-cell memory formation after mild COVID-19. A few counts support this clonotype. The antigen remains unidentified. MiXCR, run by TCRdb on the 5' RACE reads, gives a single entry per CDR3 protein. The repertoire holds 400,000 to 550,000 distinct CDR3 sequences, with 25% as singletons. Whole-study findings and limits: Whether second-wave clones peaking at day 37 were SARS-CoV-2 specific went unconfirmed. CD4+ clones that contracted lay mainly in CM and EM; CD8+ ones lay in EMRA.

V was cut by 7 bases and J by 6 bases, with 17 bases left in between. Germline V gives CDR1 SQVTM, CDR2 ANQGSEA. This CDR3 is 13 amino acids long. The rearrangement links TRBV29-1 to TRBJ2-3; tentative D call: TRBD2 (6 bases). The sequencing input was PBMCs or a T cell subset sorted from them (not recorded which). The origin of this receptor is an adult woman who had mild COVID-19 (a few samples of this study predate the infection). Cell type and time point are not known. The CDR3 loop is CSAQPSGGDTQYF. CDR3 DNA sequence: TGCAGCGCTCAGCCCAGTGGGGGGGATACGCAGTATTTT.